This record looks at one T cell receptor beta chain sequence and its context. The antigen remains undetermined. The method was immunoSEQ multiplex PCR; TCRdb's version includes in-frame clones alone and lacks a portion of them. The table shows 150,000 to 200,000 clones, with approximately 90% occurring only once. CDR3 length equals 19 residues. Trimming cost V 5 bases and J 3 bases; bases outside gene matches: 17. Germline assignment: CDR1 MNHEY and CDR2 SMNVEV (reference sequence). The data stem from a study of T cell responses to AZD1222 COVID-19 vaccine. Looking at the study overall: Second doses at about 4 or about 12 weeks were pooled.

Study outcomes and limitations: Sampling that yielded the repertoires occurred only after the peak T cell response. After two AZD1222 doses, spike-specific TCR breadth and depth rose versus day 0. It should be noted that donors were predominantly white British and more often female, and clonal diversity was possibly underestimated.

The sequencing here drew on peripheral blood, taken on day 0 of AZD1222 vaccination. This sequence was found in an adult in good health. V and J are TRBV27 and TRBJ2-2, with 8 bases lining up with TRBD2. The CDR3 bases are TGTGCCAGCAGTCCTTCGGCTAGCGGGTACCGCGGGGACACCGGGGAGCTGTTTTTT. Translation gives CASSPSASGYRGDTGELFF.